This T cell receptor beta chain was documented in a study of blood T cell repertoires in COVID-19. Across the study: Donors in the United States, Italy and Spain gave samples during acute or convalescent COVID-19. PBMCs, B-cell-depleted T cells, or T cells provided the cDNA or gDNA that made up the material.

With 5 bases clipped from V and 3 bases from J, the junction kept 6 bases outside the gene matches. CDR1 is LNHDA and CDR2 is SQIVND in the germline V gene (reference sequence). This CDR3 is 16 amino acids long. Per the authors' pipeline: Reference gene primer amplification in the assay estimated nucleated cell counts. Some clones are missing from TCRdb's copy, which holds only in-frame ones; the method was immunoSEQ multiplex PCR. The V and J calls and clone size were taken over from that table, and D and trimming were inferred from the DNA. The table has about 240,000 clones, about four fifths seen once.

Sequenced material: peripheral blood. This chain joins TRBV19 and TRBJ2-7; 14 bases map to TRBD2. The clonotype was recovered from a woman of 80 years or more with acute or convalescent COVID-19. CDR3 sequence: CASSSSGTSGGYEQYF. The CDR3 DNA sequence: TGTGCCAGTAGTTCCTCCGGGACTAGCGGGGGCTACGAGCAGTACTTC.